This T cell receptor beta chain was retrieved from a study of radiation and T cells in renal cell carcinoma. Study-level results: Top tumor clonotypes rose in blood 2 weeks post-radiation, then contracted.

Time point reported: blood 2 weeks post-SBRT. The treatment was: 15 Gy SBRT to primary tumor, nephrectomy 4 weeks later. Method: immunoSEQ multiplex PCR; TCRdb's copy keeps in-frame clones and lacks some. The table records some 120,000 clones, 80% to 90% of them present only once. As regards this clone: Its cognate antigen is unknown.

Germline CDR1 is MGHRA and CDR2 is YSYEKL. The V end was cut by 1 base, the J end by 2 bases, with 12 bases between. This CDR3 is built from 16 residues. This chain links TRBV4-1 with TRBJ2-4, with D uncertain. The starting material was blood, obtained from a patient whose treatment included radiotherapy and nephrectomy. This TCR was sampled from a woman aged 55-75 years with renal cell carcinoma. The CDR3 DNA follows: TGCGCCAGCAGCCAAGGGTTAGTCAGTACCAAAAACATTCAGTACTTC. It yields the protein CASSQGLVSTKNIQYF.